Reported below is one T cell receptor beta chain. This specimen comes from a study of T cell clones after liver transplantation. Produced via immunoSEQ multiplex PCR; TCRdb's table is partial and in-frame only. The sample has roughly 97,000 clones; 82% are singletons. The starting material was CD4+ T cells from blood, obtained before liver transplant. This TCR was recovered from a human donor who received a liver transplant.

CDR3 sequence: CASSLRVRIGELFF. The CDR3 DNA is TGTGCCAGCAGTTTACGGGTCCGGATCGGGGAGCTGTTTTTT. The chain uses TRBV27 and TRBJ2-2; no clear D. This CDR3 is built from 14 residues. V was pared by 2 bases and J by 7 bases, with 11 bases between. Germline CDR1 is MNHEY and CDR2 is SMNVEV (reference sequence).